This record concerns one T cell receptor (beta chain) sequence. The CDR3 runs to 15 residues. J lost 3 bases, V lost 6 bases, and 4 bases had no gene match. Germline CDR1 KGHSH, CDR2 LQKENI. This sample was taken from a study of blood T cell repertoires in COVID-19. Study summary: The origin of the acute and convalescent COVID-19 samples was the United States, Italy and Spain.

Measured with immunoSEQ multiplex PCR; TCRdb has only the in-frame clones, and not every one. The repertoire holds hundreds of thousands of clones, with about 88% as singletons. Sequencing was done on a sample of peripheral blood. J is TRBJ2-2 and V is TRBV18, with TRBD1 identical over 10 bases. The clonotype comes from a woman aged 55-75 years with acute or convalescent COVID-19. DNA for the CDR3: TGTGCCAGCTCGCCAGGACAGGGGGACACCGGGGAGCTGTTTTTT. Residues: CASSPGQGDTGELFF.